This T cell receptor beta chain was recovered during a study of blood T cell repertoires in COVID-19. At the level of the study: COVID-19 samples collected from the United States, Italy and Spain covered acute and convalescent phases.

The method was immunoSEQ multiplex PCR; TCRdb's version includes in-frame clones alone and lacks a portion of them. The sample includes over 6,000 clones, 75% to 90% of them seen just once. This CDR3 is built from 13 residues. CDR1 is MNHEY, CDR2 SMNVEV, per germline (reference sequence). V lost 5 bases and J lost 15; bases outside the gene matches: 11. The specimen was peripheral blood. This clonotype originated in a human donor with active COVID-19. The donor label of this sample is uncertain. This chain connects TRBV27 to TRBJ2-3; TRBD2 agrees at 10 bases. CDR3: CASSTLLAGVLYF. DNA of the CDR3: TGTGCCAGCAGTACGCTTCTAGCGGGAGTCCTTTATTTT.